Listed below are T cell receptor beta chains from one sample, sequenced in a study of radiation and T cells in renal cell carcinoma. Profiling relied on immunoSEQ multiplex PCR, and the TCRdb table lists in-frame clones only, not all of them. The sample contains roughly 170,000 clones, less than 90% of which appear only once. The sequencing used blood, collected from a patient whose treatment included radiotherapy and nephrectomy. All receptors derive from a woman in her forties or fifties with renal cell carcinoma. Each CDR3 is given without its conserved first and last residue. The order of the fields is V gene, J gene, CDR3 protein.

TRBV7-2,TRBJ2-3,ASSLKGGDTQY
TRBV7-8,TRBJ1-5,ASSLVRGYNQPQH
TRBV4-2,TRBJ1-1,ASSQEYGQGSEAF
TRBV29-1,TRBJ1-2,SAEDIYGYT
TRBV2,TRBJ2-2,ASRDTDTGELF
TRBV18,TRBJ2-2,ASSPRGTGELF
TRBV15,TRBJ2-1,ATSRPSSGGYNEQF
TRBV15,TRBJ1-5,ATSSGDRVRQPQH
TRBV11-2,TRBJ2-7,ASSLGPSGTVPYEQY
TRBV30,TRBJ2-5,AWSVGLAGQETQY
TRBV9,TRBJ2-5,ASSVEGQDQETQY
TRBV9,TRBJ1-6,ASSVLGQGDSPLH
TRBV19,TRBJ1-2,ASSPRGRDGYT
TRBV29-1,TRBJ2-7,SVEDGRQRYEQY
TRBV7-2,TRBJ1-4,ASSLEGQTLRNPNEKLF
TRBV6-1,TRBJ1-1,ASSEREGREAF
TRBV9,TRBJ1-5,ASSVSPRDPPQH
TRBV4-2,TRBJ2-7,ASSQESGGPLYEQY
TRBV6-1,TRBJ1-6,ASRPGGLSLH
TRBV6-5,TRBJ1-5,ASRTGGADQPQH